What follows describes a single T cell receptor (beta chain). The entry originates in a study of blood T cell repertoires in COVID-19. Study context: PBMCs, B-cell-depleted T cells, or T cells provided the cDNA or gDNA that made up the material.

V gave up 2 bases and J gave up 5 bases, with 15 bases separating them. The CDR3 consists of 15 residues. CDR1 is MNHEY, CDR2 SVGAGI, per germline. Per the authors' pipeline: Scientists estimated how many nucleated cells there were by amplifying reference gene primers. The repertoire was sequenced with immunoSEQ multiplex PCR; TCRdb's copy has only in-frame clones and lacks some. That table is the source of V, J and clone size, and D and trimming were worked out from the DNA. The profile shows about 140,000 clones, over 70% of them singletons. The sequence derives from a woman aged 55-69 years with acute or convalescent COVID-19. The rearrangement uses TRBV6-5 and TRBJ2-5; perhaps TRBD1 as D (8 bases). Input material: peripheral blood. CDR3 sequence reads: CASSYTGQGGETQYF. The CDR3 DNA follows: TGTGCCAGCAGTTACACAGGACAGGGAGGGGAGACCCAGTACTTC.